This TCR beta chain appears in the sequencing data of a study of blood T cells in healthy people across ages. Each individual donor underwent a draw of about 9.9 milliliters of peripheral blood. The length of the CDR3 is 18 residues. CDR1 is SGHDN, CDR2 FVKESK, per germline. V lost 6 bases and J lost 0, with 18 bases in between. Primed by a sample-barcoded 5' primer and a J-beta primer mix, a second PCR proceeded for 7 to 11 cycles. TCRdb analysed the 5' RACE reads with MiXCR anew, one entry per CDR3 protein. The sample yields about 670,000 distinct CDR3 sequences, roughly 43% seen once. This chain links TRBV14 with TRBJ2-6, with D hard to call. The sequence was obtained from a man aged 80 or over in good health. Material for sequencing was blood. CDR3 in DNA: TGTGCCAGCAGAGCTACAACGGGCTCTTACTCTGGGGCCAACGTCCTGACTTTC. Translation: CASRATTGSYSGANVLTF.